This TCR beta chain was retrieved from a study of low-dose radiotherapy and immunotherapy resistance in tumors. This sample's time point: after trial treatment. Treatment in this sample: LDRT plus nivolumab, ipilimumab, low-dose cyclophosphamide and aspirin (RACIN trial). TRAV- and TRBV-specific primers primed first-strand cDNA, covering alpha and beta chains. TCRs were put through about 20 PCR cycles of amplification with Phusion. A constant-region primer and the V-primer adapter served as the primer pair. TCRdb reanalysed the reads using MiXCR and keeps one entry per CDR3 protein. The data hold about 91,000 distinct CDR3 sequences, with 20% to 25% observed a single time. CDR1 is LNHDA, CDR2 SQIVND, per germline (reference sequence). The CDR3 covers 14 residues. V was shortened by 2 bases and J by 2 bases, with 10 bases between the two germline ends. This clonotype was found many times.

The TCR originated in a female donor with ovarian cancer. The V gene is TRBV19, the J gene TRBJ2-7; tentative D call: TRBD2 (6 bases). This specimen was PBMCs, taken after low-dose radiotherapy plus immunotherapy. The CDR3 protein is CASSIMAGTYEQYF. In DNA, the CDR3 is TGTGCCAGTAGTATAATGGCGGGAACCTACGAGCAGTACTTC.